This T cell receptor beta chain comes out of a study of sequential checkpoint blockade in melanoma. About the study: Arm A got nivolumab then ipilimumab; arm B the reverse, 1:1. After both sequences, patients received maintenance nivolumab.

Produced via immunoSEQ multiplex PCR; TCRdb's table is partial and in-frame only. The profile shows around 15,000 clones, around 92% of them singletons. Sample treatment: randomized to nivolumab then ipilimumab (arm A) or the reverse (arm B). Patients had received no earlier DNA-damaging chemotherapy. Live CD3+CD8+ CD19− CD56− cells were sorted from PBMCs. The specimen was CD8+ T cells sorted from blood (inferred from file names), collected from a patient given nivolumab and ipilimumab in sequence. This receptor was taken from a human donor with melanoma.

This CDR3 is CSARDNYEQYF. The CDR3 DNA reads as TGCAGTGCTAGAGATAACTACGAGCAGTACTTC. V gene TRBV20-1 combines with J gene TRBJ2-7; D is uncertain. V was clipped by 0 bases and J by 3 bases, with 3 bases between them. Looked up from germline, CDR1 is DFQATT and CDR2 is SNEGSKA (reference sequence). The CDR3 extends over 11 amino acids.